This is a list of T cell receptor beta chains from one sample in a study of Ad26.COV2.S vaccination and SARS-CoV-2 variants. Generated by immunoSEQ multiplex PCR, the TCRdb table keeps only in-frame clones and is missing some. Here the sample spans 300,000 to 400,000 clones, roughly 81% being singletons. Sequencing used peripheral blood, obtained in a trial of Ad26.COV2.S vaccine versus placebo. The receptor source for this set is a person between 18 and 59 years old who received the Ad26.COV2.S COVID-19 vaccine or a placebo. Each CDR3 is given with its conserved first and last residue. The D gene is left open where the match is weak. The size field is filled for only some rows; it gives once, few, many or a size class.

DNA,CDR3,V,J,D,size
TGTGCTAGTGGTTTGGGTAGTAACTTTTACAATGAGCAGTTCTTC,CASGLGSNFYNEQFF,TRBV12-5,TRBJ2-1,NA,NA
TGTGCCAGCAGCTGGTGGGAGGATCAGCCCCAGCATTTT,CASSWWEDQPQHF,TRBV21-1,TRBJ1-5,NA,NA
TGTGCCAGCTCACCACCGAGAGGAGGGTCTCCTTCGGGCTACACCTTC,CASSPPRGGSPSGYTF,TRBV18,TRBJ1-2,NA,NA
TGTGCCAGCAGTGCGGGCAGGGAGGCCGGGGAGCTGTTTTTT,CASSAGREAGELFF,TRBV2,TRBJ2-2,NA,NA
TGTGCCAGCAGCTCATCGTATGAGCAGTTCTTC,CASSSSYEQFF,TRBV5-4,TRBJ2-1,NA,NA
TGTGCCAGCTCACAACAGGGGGATAGCAATCAGCCCCAGCATTTT,CASSQQGDSNQPQHF,TRBV18,TRBJ1-5,TRBD1,NA
TGTGCCAGCAATCCGGGACATCCGTTCTACGAGCAGTACTTC,CASNPGHPFYEQYF,TRBV2,TRBJ2-7,NA,NA
TGTGCCAGCGCGTCCGGGACTAACACCGGGGAGCTGTTTTTT,CASASGTNTGELFF,TRBV2,TRBJ2-2,NA,NA
TGTGCCAGTTTGAGGGGGGGGCTTACCGAGCAGTACTTC,CASLRGGLTEQYF,TRBV28,TRBJ2-7,NA,NA
TGTGCCAGCTCACCACCGGAGACAGGGGTTGGAAACACCATATATTTT,CASSPPETGVGNTIYF,TRBV18,TRBJ1-3,TRBD1,NA
TGTGCCAGCAGCCGGAGGCCCATGAACCAAGAGACCCAGTACTTC,CASSRRPMNQETQYF,TRBV4-2,TRBJ2-5,NA,NA
TGTGCCAGCAGCCGACAGGGGTACCACGAGCAGTACTTC,CASSRQGYHEQYF,TRBV2,TRBJ2-7,TRBD1,NA
TGTGCCTGGAGTGTACTGAGATCGGGAAATTCACCCCTCCACTTT,CAWSVLRSGNSPLHF,TRBV30,TRBJ1-6,NA,once
TGTGCCATCAGTGAGTCTTACCAAGAGACCCAGTACTTC,CAISESYQETQYF,TRBV10-3,TRBJ2-5,NA,NA
TGTGCCAGCAGCTTAAATCGGGGATACACCATATATTTT,CASSLNRGYTIYF,TRBV13,TRBJ1-3,NA,few
TGTGCCAGCAGTGATTTTGCCGGACGCGAGCAGTACTTC,CASSDFAGREQYF,TRBV25-1,TRBJ2-7,NA,NA
TGTGCCAGCAGTGAATTGGACAGCTTCTATGGCTACACCTTC,CASSELDSFYGYTF,TRBV2,TRBJ1-2,NA,NA
TGTGCCAGCAGCCGAAAGGGGGCGAGTACTGAAGCTTTCTTT,CASSRKGASTEAFF,TRBV3-1/TRBV3-2,TRBJ1-1,TRBD1,NA
TGCGCCAGCAGCTGGGAACAGGGGAGGGGAGCTTTCTTT,CASSWEQGRGAFF,TRBV5-1,TRBJ1-1,TRBD1,few
TGCAGTGCTAGTCGACTAGCGGGGATCTACAATGAGCAGTTCTTC,CSASRLAGIYNEQFF,TRBV20-1,TRBJ2-1,TRBD2,NA
TGTGCCATCAGTGATATGTCGTACTCCAACTATGGCTACACCTTC,CAISDMSYSNYGYTF,TRBV10-3,TRBJ1-2,NA,NA
TGTGCCTGGAGTGTAAGGGCGGGGGGCCACAATGAGCAGTTCTTC,CAWSVRAGGHNEQFF,TRBV30,TRBJ2-1,TRBD2,NA
TGTGCCAGCAGCCAAGGCGCGGGGGACTACAATGAGCAGTTCTTC,CASSQGAGDYNEQFF,TRBV3-1/TRBV3-2,TRBJ2-1,TRBD2,NA
TGCAGCGCCAGGAACACAGATACGCAGTATTTT,CSARNTDTQYF,TRBV29-1,TRBJ2-3,NA,few
TGTGCCAGCAGCTTTGGGACTCCACAGCAGTTCTTC,CASSFGTPQQFF,TRBV7-9,TRBJ2-1,NA,NA
TGCGCCAGCAGCCCCCGGGGACAGGGGCCCACAGATACGCAGTATTTT,CASSPRGQGPTDTQYF,TRBV5-1,TRBJ2-3,TRBD1,NA
TGTGCCAGCACAACAGGCCGACTGGATACGCAGTATTTT,CASTTGRLDTQYF,TRBV6-5,TRBJ2-3,NA,many
TGTGCCAGCAGTACCAGGGGGCTCCGAGACAAAAACATTCAGTACTTC,CASSTRGLRDKNIQYF,TRBV6-2/TRBV6-3,TRBJ2-4,TRBD1,NA
TGTGCCAGCAGCTTAGTGAGGGGCCCACAACGCTCTGGAAACACCATATATTTT,CASSLVRGPQRSGNTIYF,TRBV7-6,TRBJ1-3,NA,NA
TGTGCCAGCAGCCGAGTAGAGGTGACAAGCACCGGGGAGCTGTTTTTT,CASSRVEVTSTGELFF,TRBV14,TRBJ2-2,NA,NA
TGTGCCAGCAGGTGGGACAGCAACTATGGCTACACCTTC,CASRWDSNYGYTF,TRBV28,TRBJ1-2,TRBD1,NA
TGCGCCAGCCGCGGGACTAGCGGTGCTAGCACAGATACGCAGTATTTT,CASRGTSGASTDTQYF,TRBV5-1,TRBJ2-3,TRBD2,NA
TGTGCCAGCAGCCCGCTCGGAGGGGTGTACGAGCAGTACTTC,CASSPLGGVYEQYF,TRBV7-9,TRBJ2-7,NA,many
TGTGCAAGTCGCAATTCCCCGGACAGGGGTACAGCCGAGACCCAGTACTTC,CASRNSPDRGTAETQYF,TRBV12-2,TRBJ2-5,NA,NA
TGTGCCAGTAGTATCGGTGGGATTGGGACTGAAGCTTTCTTT,CASSIGGIGTEAFF,TRBV19,TRBJ1-1,NA,NA
TGTGCCAGCAGTTTAGGTCGGACAGGGGCTGGGTACGAGCAGTACTTC,CASSLGRTGAGYEQYF,TRBV28,TRBJ2-7,TRBD1,NA
TGTGCCAGCAGCTTCCTTACCTCGGGGACCACAGATACGCAGTATTTT,CASSFLTSGTTDTQYF,TRBV7-2,TRBJ2-3,NA,NA
TGTGCCAGCAGTGACTCTGAGGGGCACACTGAAGCTTTCTTT,CASSDSEGHTEAFF,TRBV6-4,TRBJ1-1,NA,NA
TGTGCCAGCACAAGCGGGGGGCCTAACGAGCAGTACTTC,CASTSGGPNEQYF,TRBV6-5,TRBJ2-7,TRBD2,NA
TGCGCCAGCAGCCAAGATGGGATACCCTCCTACAATGAGCAGTTCTTC,CASSQDGIPSYNEQFF,TRBV4-3,TRBJ2-1,NA,NA
TGTGCCAGCACCCCCCCCCGACCGACTGGGGCCAACGTCCTGACTTTC,CASTPPRPTGANVLTF,TRBV7-2,TRBJ2-6,NA,NA
TGTGCCAGTAGTATCGGGGCTAGCGGGGTCCAAGAGACCCAGTACTTC,CASSIGASGVQETQYF,TRBV19,TRBJ2-5,TRBD2,NA
TGTGCCAGCAGCTTTGCGGGACAGGGGTTGAATGAGCAGTTCTTC,CASSFAGQGLNEQFF,TRBV11-2,TRBJ2-1,TRBD1,NA
TGTGCCAGCAGCTTAGGCGGTGAGCAGTTCTTC,CASSLGGEQFF,TRBV11-2,TRBJ2-1,NA,NA
TGCGCCAGCAGCTCGGGACTAGCGGGAGGAGGGACCCAGTACTTC,CASSSGLAGGGTQYF,TRBV5-1,TRBJ2-5,TRBD2,NA
TGTGCCACCGAGTTTGACAACGGGGGGCCGATCAACTACGAGCAGTACTTC,CATEFDNGGPINYEQYF,TRBV24-1,TRBJ2-7,NA,NA
TGTGCCAGTAGTATATGGCCGGGGGCAGATACGCAGTATTTT,CASSIWPGADTQYF,TRBV19,TRBJ2-3,NA,NA
TGTGCCAGTAGTAAGGGACTAGCGGGGAACACCGGGGAGCTGTTTTTT,CASSKGLAGNTGELFF,TRBV19,TRBJ2-2,TRBD2,NA